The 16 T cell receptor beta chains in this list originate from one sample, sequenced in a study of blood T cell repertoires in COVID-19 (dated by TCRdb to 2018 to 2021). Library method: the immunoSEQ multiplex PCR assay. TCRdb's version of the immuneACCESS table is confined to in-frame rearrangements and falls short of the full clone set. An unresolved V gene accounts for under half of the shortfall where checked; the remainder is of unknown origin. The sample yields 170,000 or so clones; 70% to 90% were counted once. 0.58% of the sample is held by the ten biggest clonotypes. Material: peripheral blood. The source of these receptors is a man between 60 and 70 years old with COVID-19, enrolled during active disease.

CDR3 sequence (DNA): TGTGCCAGCAGTTTCGATAGCGGGAGTACGCAGTATTTT. It translates to CASSFDSGSTQYF. The chain has TRBV12-3 or TRBV12-4 and TRBJ2-3, with 9 bases identical to TRBD2. This CDR3 comprises 13 residues. V gave up 3 bases and J gave up 8 bases; unmatched junction bases: 3.

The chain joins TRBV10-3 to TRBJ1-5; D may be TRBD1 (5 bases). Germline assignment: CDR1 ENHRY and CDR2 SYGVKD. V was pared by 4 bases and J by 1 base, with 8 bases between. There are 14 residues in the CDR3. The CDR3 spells CAISASGSNQPQHF. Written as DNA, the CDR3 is TGTGCCATCAGTGCCTCAGGGAGCAATCAGCCCCAGCATTTT.

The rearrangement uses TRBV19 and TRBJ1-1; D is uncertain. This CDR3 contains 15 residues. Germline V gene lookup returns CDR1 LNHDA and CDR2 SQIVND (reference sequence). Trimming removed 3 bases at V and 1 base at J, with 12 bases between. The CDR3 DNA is TGTGCCAGTAGTATGGTTGCCAGGTCGAACACTGAAGCTTTCTTT. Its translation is CASSMVARSNTEAFF.

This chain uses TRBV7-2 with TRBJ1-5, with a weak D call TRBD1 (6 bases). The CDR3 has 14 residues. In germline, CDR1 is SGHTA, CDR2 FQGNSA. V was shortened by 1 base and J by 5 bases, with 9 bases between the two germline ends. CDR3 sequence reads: CASSLGAGDQPQHF. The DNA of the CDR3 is TGTGCCAGCAGCTTAGGGGCAGGGGATCAGCCCCAGCATTTT.

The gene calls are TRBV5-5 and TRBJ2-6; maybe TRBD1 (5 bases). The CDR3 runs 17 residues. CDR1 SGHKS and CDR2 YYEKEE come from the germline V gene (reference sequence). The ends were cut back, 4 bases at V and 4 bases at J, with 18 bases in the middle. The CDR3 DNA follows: TGTGCCAGCAGCCTAATCCCCAGGGCGAGCGGGGCCAACGTCCTGACTTTC. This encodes CASSLIPRASGANVLTF.

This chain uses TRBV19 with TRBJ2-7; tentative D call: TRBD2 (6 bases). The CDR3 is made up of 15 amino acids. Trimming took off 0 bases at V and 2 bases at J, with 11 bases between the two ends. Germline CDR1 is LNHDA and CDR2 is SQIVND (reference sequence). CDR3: CASSIDRGATYEQYF. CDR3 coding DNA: TGTGCCAGTAGTATAGATCGCGGGGCCACCTACGAGCAGTACTTC.

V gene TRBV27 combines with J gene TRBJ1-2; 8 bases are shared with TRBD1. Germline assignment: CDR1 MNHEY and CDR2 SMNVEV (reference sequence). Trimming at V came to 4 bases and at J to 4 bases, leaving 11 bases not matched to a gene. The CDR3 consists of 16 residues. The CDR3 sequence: CASSSGQGRKFYGYTF. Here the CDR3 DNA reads TGTGCCAGCAGTTCCGGACAGGGAAGGAAATTCTATGGCTACACCTTC.

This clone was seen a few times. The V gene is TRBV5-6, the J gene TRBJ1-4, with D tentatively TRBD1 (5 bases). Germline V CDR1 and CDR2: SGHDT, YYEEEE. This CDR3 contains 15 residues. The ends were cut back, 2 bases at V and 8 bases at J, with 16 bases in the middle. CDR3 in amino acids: CASSFQGLSGEKLFF. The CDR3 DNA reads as TGTGCCAGCAGCTTTCAGGGACTCTCGGGGGAAAAACTGTTTTTT.

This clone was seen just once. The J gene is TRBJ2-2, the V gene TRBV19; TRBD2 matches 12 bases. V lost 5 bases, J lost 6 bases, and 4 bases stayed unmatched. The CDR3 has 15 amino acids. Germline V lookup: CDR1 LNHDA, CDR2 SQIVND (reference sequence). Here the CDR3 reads CASSLASGGAGELFF. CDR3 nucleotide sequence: TGTGCCAGTAGTTTGGCTAGCGGGGGGGCCGGGGAGCTGTTTTTT.

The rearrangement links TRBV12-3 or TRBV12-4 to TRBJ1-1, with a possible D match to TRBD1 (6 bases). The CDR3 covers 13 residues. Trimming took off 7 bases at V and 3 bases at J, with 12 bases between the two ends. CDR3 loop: CASTPGVDTEAFF. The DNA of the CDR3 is TGTGCCAGCACCCCAGGGGTAGACACTGAAGCTTTCTTT.

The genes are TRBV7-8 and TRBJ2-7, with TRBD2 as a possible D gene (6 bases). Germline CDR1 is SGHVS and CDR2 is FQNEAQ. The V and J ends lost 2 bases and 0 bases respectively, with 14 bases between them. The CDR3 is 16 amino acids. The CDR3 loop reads CASSLFRFGSSYEQYF. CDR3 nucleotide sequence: TGTGCCAGCAGCTTATTCAGGTTCGGGAGCTCCTACGAGCAGTACTTC.

DNA of the CDR3: TGTGCCAGCAGCTTGTCGGGTAGCGGAAACTACAATGAGCAGTTCTTC. Translating gives CASSLSGSGNYNEQFF. This sequence joins TRBV5-5 and TRBJ2-1; TRBD2 might be the D (6 bases). With 1 base removed from V and 3 bases from J, the gap between germline ends came to 14 bases. Germline V CDR1 and CDR2: SGHKS, YYEKEE (reference sequence). CDR3 length equals 16 residues.

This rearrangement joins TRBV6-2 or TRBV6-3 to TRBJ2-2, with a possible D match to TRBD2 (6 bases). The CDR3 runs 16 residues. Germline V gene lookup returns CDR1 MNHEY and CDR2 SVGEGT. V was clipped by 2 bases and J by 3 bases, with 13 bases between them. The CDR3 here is CASSYRRAGDTGELFF. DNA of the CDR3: TGTGCCAGCAGTTACAGGAGGGCGGGTGACACCGGGGAGCTGTTTTTT.

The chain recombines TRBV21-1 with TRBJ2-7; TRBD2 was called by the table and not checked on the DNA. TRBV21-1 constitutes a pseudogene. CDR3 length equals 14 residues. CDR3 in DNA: TGTGCCAGCAGCAAAGGGGGGACTTACTACGAGCAGTACTTC. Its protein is CASSKGGTYYEQYF.

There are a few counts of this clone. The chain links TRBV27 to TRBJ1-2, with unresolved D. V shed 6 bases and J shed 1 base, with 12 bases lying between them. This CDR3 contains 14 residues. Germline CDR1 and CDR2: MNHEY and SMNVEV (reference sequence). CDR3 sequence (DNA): TGTGCCAGCAGACCGGGTGTGGGTAACTATGGCTACACCTTC. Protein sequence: CASRPGVGNYGYTF.

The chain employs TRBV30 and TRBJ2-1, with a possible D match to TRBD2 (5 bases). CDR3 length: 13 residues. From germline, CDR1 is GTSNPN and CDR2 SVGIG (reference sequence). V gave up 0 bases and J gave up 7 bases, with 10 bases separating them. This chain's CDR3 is CAWSVRTPNEQFF. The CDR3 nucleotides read TGTGCCTGGAGTGTCCGGACTCCAAATGAGCAGTTCTTC.